This entry is about one T cell receptor (beta chain). As yet, its antigen is unknown. The junction and the germline gene differ at one end; a read error may be behind it. The data were obtained in a study of cytomegalovirus exposure and HLA in healthy donors. Overall study findings and caveats: A further, later analysis showed that HLA-associated TCR beta chains (compared with equally common others) were more clonally expanded. Diagnosis of cytomegalovirus status made by the classifier reportedly showed high specificity and sensitivity.

The PCR contained 60 Vbeta and 13 Jbeta primers. In the original processing: A later analysis counted 70 million to 85 million unique TCR beta chains, some 10 million shared. Sequencing was performed with immunoSEQ multiplex PCR; in TCRdb, only in-frame clones are kept and a portion is missing. D and trimming were read from the DNA, whereas the V and J calls and clone size are those reported in that table. The sample consists of 100,000 to 150,000 clones, approximately 73% of them appearing once. The CDR3 loop spans 13 amino acids. Germline CDR1 and CDR2: SSHAT and FNYEAQ (reference sequence). This clonotype was obtained from a man aged 55 to 70 in good health and CMV-seropositive. Sequenced input: PBMCs. The J gene is TRBJ2-1, the V gene TRBV7-7; perhaps TRBD1 as D (5 bases). CDR3 residues: CASSFLGQNEQFF. CDR3 sequence (DNA): TGTGCTAGCAGCTTCTTGGGGCAGAATGAGCAGTTCTTC.